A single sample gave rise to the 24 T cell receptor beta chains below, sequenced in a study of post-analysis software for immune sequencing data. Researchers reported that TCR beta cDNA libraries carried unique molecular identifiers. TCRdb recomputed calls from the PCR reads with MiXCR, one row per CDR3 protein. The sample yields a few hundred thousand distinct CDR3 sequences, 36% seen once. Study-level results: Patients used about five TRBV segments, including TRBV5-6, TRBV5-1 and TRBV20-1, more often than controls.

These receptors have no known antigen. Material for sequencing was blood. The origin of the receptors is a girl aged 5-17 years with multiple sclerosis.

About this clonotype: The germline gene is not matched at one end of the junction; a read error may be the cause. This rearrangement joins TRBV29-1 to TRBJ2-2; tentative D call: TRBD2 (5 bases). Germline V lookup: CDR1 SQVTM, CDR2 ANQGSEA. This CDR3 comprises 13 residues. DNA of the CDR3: TGCAGCGTTATTCGGGAAAACACCGGGGAGCGGTTTTTT. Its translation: CSVIRENTGERFF.

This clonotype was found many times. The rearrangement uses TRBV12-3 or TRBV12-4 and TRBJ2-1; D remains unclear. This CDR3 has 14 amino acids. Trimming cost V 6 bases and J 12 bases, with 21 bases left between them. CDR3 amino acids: CASSPVGTEPRQFF. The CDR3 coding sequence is TGTGCCAGCAGCCCCGTCGGTACCGAGCCGAGGCAGTTCTTC.

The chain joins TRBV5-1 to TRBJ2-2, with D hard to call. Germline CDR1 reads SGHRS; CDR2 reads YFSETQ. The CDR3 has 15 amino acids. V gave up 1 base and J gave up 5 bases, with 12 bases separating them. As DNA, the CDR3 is TGCGCCAGCAGCTTGTACACAGACTCAACCGGGGAGCTGTTTTTT. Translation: CASSLYTDSTGELFF. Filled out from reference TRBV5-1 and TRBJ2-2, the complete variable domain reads KAGVTQTPRYLIKTRGQQVTLSCSPISGHRSVSWYQQTPGQGLQFLFEYFSETQRNKGNFPGRFSGRQFSNSRSEMNVSTLELGDSALYLCASSLYTDSTGELFFGEGSRLTVL.

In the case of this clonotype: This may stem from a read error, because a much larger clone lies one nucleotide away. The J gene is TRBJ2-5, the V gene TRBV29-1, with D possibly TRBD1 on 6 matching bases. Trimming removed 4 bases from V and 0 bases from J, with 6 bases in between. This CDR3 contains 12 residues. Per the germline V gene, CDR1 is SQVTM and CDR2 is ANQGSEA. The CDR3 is CSVGQDQETQYF. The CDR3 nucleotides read TGCAGCGTTGGACAGGACCAAGAGACCCAGTACTTC.

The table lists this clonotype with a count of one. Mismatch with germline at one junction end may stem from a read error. The CDR3, as DNA: TGTACCAGCAGCCTAAATCGGGGAGTAGTCACTGAAGCTTTCTTT. Protein sequence: CTSSLNRGVVTEAFF. The chain joins TRBV7-8 to TRBJ1-1; D unresolved. Germline values: CDR1 SGHVS, CDR2 FQNEAQ. The CDR3 covers 15 residues.

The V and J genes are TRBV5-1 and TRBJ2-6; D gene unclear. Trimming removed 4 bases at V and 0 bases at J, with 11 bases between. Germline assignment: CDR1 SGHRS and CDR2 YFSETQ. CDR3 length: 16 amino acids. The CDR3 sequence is CASSPLTLSGANVLTF. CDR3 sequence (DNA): TGCGCCAGCAGCCCGTTGACGCTCTCTGGGGCCAACGTCCTGACTTTC.

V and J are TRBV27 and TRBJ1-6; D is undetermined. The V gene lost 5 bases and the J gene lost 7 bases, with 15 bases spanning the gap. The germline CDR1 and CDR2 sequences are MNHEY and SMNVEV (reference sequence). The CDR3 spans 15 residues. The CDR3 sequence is CASSPGGRLNSPLHF. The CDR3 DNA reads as TGTGCCAGCAGTCCCGGTGGCAGGTTAAATTCACCCCTCCACTTT.

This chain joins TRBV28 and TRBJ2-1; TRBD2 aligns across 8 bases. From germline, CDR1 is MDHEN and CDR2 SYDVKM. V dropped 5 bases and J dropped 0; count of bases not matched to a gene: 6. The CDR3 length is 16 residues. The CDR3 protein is CASSIIAGSSYNEQFF. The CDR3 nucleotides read TGTGCCAGCAGTATCATAGCGGGAAGCTCCTACAATGAGCAGTTCTTC.

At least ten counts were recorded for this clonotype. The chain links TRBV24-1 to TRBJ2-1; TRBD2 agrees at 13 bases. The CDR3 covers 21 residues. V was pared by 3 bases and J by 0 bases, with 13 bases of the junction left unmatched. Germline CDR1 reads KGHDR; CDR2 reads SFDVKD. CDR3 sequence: CATSDAWTGTSGTSSYNEQFF. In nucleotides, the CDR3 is TGTGCCACCAGTGATGCTTGGACCGGGACTAGCGGGACGAGCTCCTACAATGAGCAGTTCTTC.

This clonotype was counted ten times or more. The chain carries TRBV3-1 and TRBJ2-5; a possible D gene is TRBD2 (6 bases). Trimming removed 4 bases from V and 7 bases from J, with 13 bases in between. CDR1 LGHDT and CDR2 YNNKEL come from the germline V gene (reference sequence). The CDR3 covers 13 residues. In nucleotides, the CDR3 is TGTGCCAGCAGCCCTCCCGGGAGCGGGACCCAGTACTTC. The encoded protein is CASSPPGSGTQYF.

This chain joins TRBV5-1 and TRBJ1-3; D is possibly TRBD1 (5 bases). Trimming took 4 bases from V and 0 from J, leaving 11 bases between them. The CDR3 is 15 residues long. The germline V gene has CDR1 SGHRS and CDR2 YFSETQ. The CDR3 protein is CASSPGHDSGNTIYF. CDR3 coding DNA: TGCGCCAGCAGCCCTGGACACGACTCTGGAAACACCATATATTTT.

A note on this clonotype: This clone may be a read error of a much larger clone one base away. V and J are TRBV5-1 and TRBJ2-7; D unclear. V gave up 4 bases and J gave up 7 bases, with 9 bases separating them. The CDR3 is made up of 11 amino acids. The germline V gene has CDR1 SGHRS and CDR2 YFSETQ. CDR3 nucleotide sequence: TGCGCCAGCAGCCAGATCAATGAGCAGTACTTC. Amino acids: CASSQINEQYF. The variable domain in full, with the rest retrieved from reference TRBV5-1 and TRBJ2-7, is KAGVTQTPRYLIKTRGQQVTLSCSPISGHRSVSWYQQTPGQGLQFLFEYFSETQRNKGNFPGRFSGRQFSNSRSEMNVSTLELGDSALYLCASSQINEQYFGPGTRLTVT.

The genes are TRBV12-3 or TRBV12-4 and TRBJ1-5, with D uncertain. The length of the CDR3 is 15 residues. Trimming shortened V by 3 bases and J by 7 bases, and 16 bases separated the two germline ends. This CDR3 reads CASSLSTGSWQPQHF. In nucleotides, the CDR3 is TGTGCCAGCAGTTTGAGTACGGGATCGTGGCAGCCCCAGCATTTT.

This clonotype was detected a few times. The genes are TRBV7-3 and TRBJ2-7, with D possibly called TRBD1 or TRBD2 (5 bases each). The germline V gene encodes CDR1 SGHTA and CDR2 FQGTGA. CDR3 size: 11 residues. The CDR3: CVRMGAYEQYF. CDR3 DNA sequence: TGTGTCCGCATGGGGGCCTACGAGCAGTACTTC.

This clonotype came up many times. The CDR3 bases are TGCAGTGCTAGGCGTGGGACAGGGGGCGAGGTTACTGAAGCTTTCTTT. Translated: CSARRGTGGEVTEAFF. The rearrangement links TRBV20-1 to TRBJ1-1; 12 nucleotides match TRBD1. The CDR3 is 16 amino acids. V shed 3 bases, J shed 5 bases, and the junction held 10 bases outside the gene matches. CDR1 and CDR2 from the germline V gene are DFQATT and SNEGSKA (reference sequence).

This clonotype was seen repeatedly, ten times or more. The CDR3 loop is CSARARQVYEQYF. CDR3 nucleotides: TGCAGTGCTAGAGCGCGACAGGTCTACGAGCAGTACTTC. The chain is built from TRBV20-1 and TRBJ2-7; D is possibly TRBD1 (6 bases). This CDR3 comprises 13 residues. V gave up 1 base and J gave up 3 bases, with 10 bases separating them. The germline V gene has CDR1 DFQATT and CDR2 SNEGSKA (reference sequence).

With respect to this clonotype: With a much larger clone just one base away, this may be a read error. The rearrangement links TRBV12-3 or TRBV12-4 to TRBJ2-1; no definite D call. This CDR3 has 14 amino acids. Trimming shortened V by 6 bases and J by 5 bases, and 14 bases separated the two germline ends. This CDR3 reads CASRELAVHNEQFF. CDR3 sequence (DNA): TGTGCCAGCAGGGAACTGGCAGTACACAATGAGCAGTTCTTC.

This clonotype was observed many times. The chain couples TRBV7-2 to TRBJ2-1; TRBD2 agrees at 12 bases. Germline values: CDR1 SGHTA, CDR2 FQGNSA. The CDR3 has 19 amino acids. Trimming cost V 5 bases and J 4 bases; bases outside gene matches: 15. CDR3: CASSPTTSGRPTLYNEQFF. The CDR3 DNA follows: TGTGCCAGCAGCCCTACGACTAGCGGGAGACCAACCCTTTACAATGAGCAGTTCTTC.

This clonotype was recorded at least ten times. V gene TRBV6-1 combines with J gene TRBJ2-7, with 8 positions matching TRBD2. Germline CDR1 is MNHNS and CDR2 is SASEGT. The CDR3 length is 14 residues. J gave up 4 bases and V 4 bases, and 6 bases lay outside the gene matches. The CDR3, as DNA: TGTGCCAGCAGTGGCGGGGGGCGCGGGTACGAGCAGTACTTC. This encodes CASSGGGRGYEQYF.

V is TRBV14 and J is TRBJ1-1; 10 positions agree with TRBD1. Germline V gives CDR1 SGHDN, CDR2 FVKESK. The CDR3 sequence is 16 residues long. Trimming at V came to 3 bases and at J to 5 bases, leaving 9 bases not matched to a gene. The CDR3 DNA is TGTGCCAGCAGCCAGGCGACAGGGGGCATAGGGACTGAAGCTTTCTTT. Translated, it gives CASSQATGGIGTEAFF.

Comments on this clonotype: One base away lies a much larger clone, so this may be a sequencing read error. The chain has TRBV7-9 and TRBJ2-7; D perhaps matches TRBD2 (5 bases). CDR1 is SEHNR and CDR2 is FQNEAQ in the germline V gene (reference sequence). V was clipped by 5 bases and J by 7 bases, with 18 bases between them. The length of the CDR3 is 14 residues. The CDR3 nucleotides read TGTGCCAGCAGCCCCGACACGAGCGGCAATGAGCAGTACTTC. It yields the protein CASSPDTSGNEQYF.

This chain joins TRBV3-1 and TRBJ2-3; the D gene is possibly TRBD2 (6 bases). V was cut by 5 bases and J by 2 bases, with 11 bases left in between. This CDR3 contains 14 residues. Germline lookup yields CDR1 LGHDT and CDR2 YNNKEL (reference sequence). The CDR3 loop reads CASSEAGYTDTQYF. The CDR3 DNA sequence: TGTGCCAGCAGCGAAGCGGGCTACACAGATACGCAGTATTTT.

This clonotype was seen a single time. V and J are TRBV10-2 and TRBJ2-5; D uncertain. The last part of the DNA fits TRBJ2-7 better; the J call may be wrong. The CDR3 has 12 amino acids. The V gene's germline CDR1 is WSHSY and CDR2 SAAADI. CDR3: CASSESYYEQYF. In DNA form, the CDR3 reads TGCGCCAGCAGTGAGTCGTACTACGAGCAGTACTTC.

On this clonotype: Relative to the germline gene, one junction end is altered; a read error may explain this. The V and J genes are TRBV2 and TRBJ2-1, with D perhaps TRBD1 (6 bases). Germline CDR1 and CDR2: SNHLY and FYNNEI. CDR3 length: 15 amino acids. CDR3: CASSEVQGFRNEQFF. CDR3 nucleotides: TGTGCCAGCAGTGAGGTACAGGGATTTCGCAATGAACAGTTCTTC.